A selection of T cell receptor beta chains follows, all from one sample in a study of early T cells in non-severe SARS-CoV-2 infection. TCRdb itself ran the 5' RACE reads through MiXCR, one entry per CDR3 protein. The sample shows about 60,000 distinct CDR3 sequences, 8% to 9% of them seen only once. Sequenced input: whole blood. All receptors come from an adult who was a healthcare worker with PCR-confirmed SARS-CoV-2 infection or an uninfected control (not recorded which). Both conserved end residues are part of each CDR3. Each record gives: J gene, clone size, V gene, CDR3 protein. Where a row states a size, it is once, few, many or the class of an expanded clone; other rows omit it.

>TRBJ2-5|-|TRBV5-4
CASRLIPGTGKETQYF
>TRBJ2-7|many|TRBV27
CASSLARSYEQYF
>TRBJ2-1|many|TRBV27
CASSLLLGGMDEQFF
>TRBJ2-5|-|TRBV7-3
CASSFGQDASGSLLETQYF
>TRBJ2-7|many|TRBV29-1
CSVAGAGGSYEQYF
>TRBJ2-7|many|TRBV27
CASSLAAQGARYF
>TRBJ2-1|many|TRBV20-1
CSARDPPGIYNEQFF
>TRBJ1-1|many|TRBV14
CASSKHYPYAGGRDIGNTEAFF
>TRBJ2-1|-|TRBV2
CASCGGSSYNEQFF
>TRBJ2-3|many|TRBV4-2
CASSRRSGGSTDTQYF
>TRBJ2-5|many|TRBV28
CASSFWTSGRRKETQYF
>TRBJ1-5|many|TRBV12-3/TRBV12-4
CASSSTLRDRSHQPQHF
>TRBJ2-7|-|TRBV6-2/TRBV6-3
CASSSALYEQYF
>TRBJ2-7|many|TRBV27
CASSFSPRGDREQYF
>TRBJ2-7|many|TRBV5-8
CASSFPGLAQRYF
>TRBJ2-3|few|TRBV7-2
CASNLNRGRSDTQYF
>TRBJ2-7|many|TRBV28
CASRPGLESLEQYF
>TRBJ2-5|-|TRBV9
CASSVGGARETQYF
>TRBJ1-5|few|TRBV27
CASRRGYNQPQHF
>TRBJ2-7|many|TRBV29-1
CSVLTGVREQYF
>TRBJ2-7|few|TRBV7-9
CASSLTWDSSYEQYF
>TRBJ1-2|-|TRBV7-9
CASSRDSSGYTF
>TRBJ1-5|many|TRBV28
CASSLPYGDMNQPQHF
>TRBJ2-1|many|TRBV5-4
CASSLAGQSSYNEQFF
>TRBJ1-6|many|TRBV7-6
CASSAYGDNSPLHF
>TRBJ2-1|few|TRBV11-1
CASSFDRAAEQFF
>TRBJ2-7|few|TRBV10-3
CATYDDAGVSERSDEQYF
>TRBJ2-7|-|TRBV2
CASSGLEQYF
>TRBJ1-1|many|TRBV7-9
CASQQNTEAFF
>TRBJ2-7|-|TRBV24-1
CATSERFGGGEQYF
>TRBJ2-5|many|TRBV4-1
CASSQRYGNHQETQYF
>TRBJ2-7|many|TRBV20-1
CSARSGSGRSYEQYF
>TRBJ2-1|many|TRBV19
CASSIDSGPNEQFF
>TRBJ2-5|many|TRBV7-2
CASSLGGLALGTQYF
>TRBJ2-1|many|TRBV6-5
CASTTGTSGRLFF
>TRBJ2-7|many|TRBV28
CASRGVWYEQYF
>TRBJ1-3|many|TRBV7-6
CASSLDLDTSGNTIYF
>TRBJ2-2|many|TRBV7-9
CASSPNTGELFF
>TRBJ2-7|few|TRBV4-2
CASSQVGGAYEQYF
>TRBJ1-5|medium-sized|TRBV23-1
CASSQSAPPRVFHYQPQHF
>TRBJ2-7|many|TRBV7-6
CASSLAPGQGTYEQYF
>TRBJ1-6|-|TRBV28
CANSAARGNSPLHF
>TRBJ2-6|-|TRBV5-1
CASRASGGQSGANVLTF
>TRBJ1-5|-|TRBV20-1
CSVGGQLNQPQHF
>TRBJ2-2|-|TRBV20-1
CSARDRGYTGELFF
>TRBJ1-1|many|TRBV29-1
CSVVRSTEAFF